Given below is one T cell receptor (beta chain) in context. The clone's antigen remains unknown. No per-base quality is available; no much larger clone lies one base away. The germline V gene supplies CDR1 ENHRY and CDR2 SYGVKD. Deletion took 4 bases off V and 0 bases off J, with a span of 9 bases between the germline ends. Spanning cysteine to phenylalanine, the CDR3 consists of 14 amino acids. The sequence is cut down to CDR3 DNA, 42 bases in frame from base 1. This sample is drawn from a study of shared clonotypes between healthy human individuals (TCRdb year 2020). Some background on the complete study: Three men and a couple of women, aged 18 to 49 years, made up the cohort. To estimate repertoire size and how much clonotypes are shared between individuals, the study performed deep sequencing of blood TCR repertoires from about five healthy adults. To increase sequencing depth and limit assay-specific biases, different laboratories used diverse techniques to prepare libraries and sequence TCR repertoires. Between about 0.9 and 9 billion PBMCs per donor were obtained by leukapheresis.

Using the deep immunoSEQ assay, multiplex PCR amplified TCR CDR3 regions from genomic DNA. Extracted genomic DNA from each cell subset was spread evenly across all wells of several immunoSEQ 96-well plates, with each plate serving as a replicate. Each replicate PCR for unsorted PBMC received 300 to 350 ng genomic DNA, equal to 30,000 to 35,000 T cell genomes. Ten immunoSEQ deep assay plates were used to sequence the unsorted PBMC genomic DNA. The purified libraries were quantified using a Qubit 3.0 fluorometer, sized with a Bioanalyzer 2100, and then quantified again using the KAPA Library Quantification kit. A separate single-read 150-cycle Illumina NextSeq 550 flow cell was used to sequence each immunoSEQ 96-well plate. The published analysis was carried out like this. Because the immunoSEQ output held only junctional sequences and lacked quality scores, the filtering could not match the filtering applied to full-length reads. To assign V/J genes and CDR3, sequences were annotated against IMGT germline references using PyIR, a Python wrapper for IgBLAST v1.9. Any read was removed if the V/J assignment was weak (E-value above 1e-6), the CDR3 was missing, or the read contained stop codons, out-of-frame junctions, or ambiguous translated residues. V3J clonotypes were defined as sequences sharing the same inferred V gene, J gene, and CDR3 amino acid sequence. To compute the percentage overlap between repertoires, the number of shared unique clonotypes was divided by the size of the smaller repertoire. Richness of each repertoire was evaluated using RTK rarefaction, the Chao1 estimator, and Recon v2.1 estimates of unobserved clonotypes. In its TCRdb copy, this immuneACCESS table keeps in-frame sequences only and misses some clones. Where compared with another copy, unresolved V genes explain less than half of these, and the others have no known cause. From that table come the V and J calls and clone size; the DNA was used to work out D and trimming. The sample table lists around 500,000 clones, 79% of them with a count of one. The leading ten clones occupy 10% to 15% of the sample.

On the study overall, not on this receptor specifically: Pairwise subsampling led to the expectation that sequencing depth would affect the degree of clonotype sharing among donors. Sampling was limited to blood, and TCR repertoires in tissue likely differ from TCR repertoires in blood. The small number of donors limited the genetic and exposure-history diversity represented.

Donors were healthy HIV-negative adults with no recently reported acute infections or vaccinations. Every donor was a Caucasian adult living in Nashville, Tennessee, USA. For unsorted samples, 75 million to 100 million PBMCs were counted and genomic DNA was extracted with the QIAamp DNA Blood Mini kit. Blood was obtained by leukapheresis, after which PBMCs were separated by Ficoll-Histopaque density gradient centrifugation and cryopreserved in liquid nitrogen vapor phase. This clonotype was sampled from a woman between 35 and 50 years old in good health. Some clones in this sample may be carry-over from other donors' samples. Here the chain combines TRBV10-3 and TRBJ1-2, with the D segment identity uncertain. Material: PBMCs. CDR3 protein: CAISVRDTNYGYTF. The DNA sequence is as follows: TGTGCCATCAGTGTCCGGGATACTAACTATGGCTACACCTTC.